This paragraph covers one T cell receptor beta chain sequence. Its antigen is undetermined. The data were obtained in a study of Tregs in tolerant kidney transplant recipients. The method was immunoSEQ multiplex PCR; TCRdb's version includes in-frame clones alone and lacks a portion of them. This sample has 200,000 to 300,000 clones, with around 81% found just once. Unstimulated regulatory T cells (CD4+CD25+CD127-), CD4+CD25- non-regulatory cells, CD4 and CD8 cells were FACS-sorted from thawed PBMCs. General study findings and limits: Biological reproducibility was not directly addressed, but technical replication error appeared minimal. Expanding Tregs on activated donor B cells appeared to best identify donor-specific TCRbeta clones.

The receptor comes from a human donor in good health. Material for sequencing was CD4+ T cells from blood.

CDR3 sequence (DNA): TGTGCCAGCGCCCCGAGTGGGGCAAACGGGGCTTTCTTT. The encoded protein is CASAPSGANGAFF. J is TRBJ1-1 and V is TRBV18, with D possibly being TRBD1 (5 bases). The CDR3 has 13 residues. Germline CDR1 KGHSH, CDR2 LQKENI. Trimming took 8 bases from V and 11 from J, leaving 21 bases between them.